The present T cell receptor beta chain was sequenced within a study of blood T cell repertoires in COVID-19. Libraries were prepared by immunoSEQ multiplex PCR; TCRdb keeps only in-frame clonotypes and omits some of them. Of 120,000 to 150,000 clones in the sample, 85% were seen once. The CDR3 is 15 amino acids. Germline V gives CDR1 SEHNR, CDR2 FQNEAQ (reference sequence). The V gene end was trimmed by 3 bases and the J gene end by 6 bases; junction bases not matched to a gene: 8. Sequencing was done on a sample of peripheral blood. This receptor was obtained from a man aged 45-65 years with acute or convalescent COVID-19. This rearrangement joins TRBV7-9 to TRBJ2-7; the match to TRBD1 covers 10 bases. CDR3 in DNA: TGTGCCAGCAGCTTGGGTGGGACAGGGGATGTCGAGCAGTACTTC. Its protein product is CASSLGGTGDVEQYF.